The rows below give T cell receptor beta chains drawn from one sample of a study of cytomegalovirus exposure and HLA in healthy donors. Assay: immunoSEQ multiplex PCR; the TCRdb copy retains only in-frame clones and omits some. The repertoire holds more than 150,000 clones, 65% to 85% seen once, with more than 1.1% in the top ten. The specimen sequenced was PBMCs. These receptors all stem from a girl aged 10-17 years in good health and CMV-seropositive. Each CDR3 is given with its conserved first and last residue. The D gene is left open where the match is weak. Clone size is given for some rows only: seen once, a few or many times, or a class if the clone is expanded.

d_gene,abundance,j_gene,v_gene,CDR3aa,CDR3nt
.,.,TRBJ1-3,TRBV5-1,CASSLGTSGNTIYF,TGCGCCAGCAGCTTGGGGACTTCTGGAAACACCATATATTTT
TRBD1,few,TRBJ2-5,TRBV10-1,CASSTGQGPETQYF,TGCGCCAGCAGTACTGGACAGGGACCGGAGACCCAGTACTTC
.,.,TRBJ2-7,TRBV11-2,CASSLDGQGRYEQYF,TGTGCCAGCAGCTTAGATGGACAAGGGCGGTACGAGCAGTACTTC
TRBD1,.,TRBJ1-2,TRBV6-5,CASSPRDRGGYTF,TGTGCCAGCAGCCCCCGGGACAGGGGTGGCTACACCTTC
.,medium-sized,TRBJ2-4,TRBV7-8,CASSQLDREGNIQYF,TGTGCCAGCAGCCAGCTGGACAGGGAGGGAAACATTCAGTACTTC
.,.,TRBJ1-2,TRBV5-1,CASSLAIPGVRGYGYTF,TGCGCCAGCAGCTTGGCAATTCCGGGAGTGAGAGGCTATGGCTACACCTTC
.,.,TRBJ1-5,TRBV19,CASSIGLTNQPQHF,TGTGCCAGTAGTATAGGACTCACTAATCAGCCCCAGCATTTT
TRBD1,.,TRBJ2-5,TRBV27,CASQRTGHGETQYF,TGTGCCAGTCAACGGACAGGGCATGGAGAGACCCAGTACTTC
TRBD1,.,TRBJ2-7,TRBV6-1,CASTGGGEQYF,TGTGCCAGCACAGGGGGCGGCGAGCAGTACTTC
TRBD1,.,TRBJ2-7,TRBV19,CATGTGGGEQYF,TGTGCCACTGGGACAGGGGGCGGCGAGCAGTACTTC
TRBD1,.,TRBJ1-1,TRBV11-2,CASSPRYGTGMSFF,TGTGCCAGCAGCCCGAGGTACGGGACAGGGATGTCTTTCTTT
.,.,TRBJ2-2,TRBV30,CAWSVLRSGELFF,TGTGCCTGGAGTGTACTAAGGTCCGGGGAGCTGTTTTTT
TRBD2,.,TRBJ2-1,TRBV27,CASSSRLAGTYNEQFF,TGTGCCAGCAGTTCCCGACTAGCAGGAACCTACAATGAGCAGTTCTTC
TRBD2,once,TRBJ2-1,TRBV10-1,CASSLSGRAWNEQFF,TGCGCCAGCAGTCTTAGCGGGAGGGCCTGGAATGAGCAGTTCTTC
TRBD1,.,TRBJ1-1,TRBV7-9,CASSLAGRGAEAFF,TGTGCCAGCAGCTTAGCCGGCAGGGGGGCTGAAGCTTTCTTT
TRBD2,.,TRBJ2-1,TRBV19,CASRLAGTYNEQFF,TGTGCCAGTAGACTAGCGGGAACCTACAATGAGCAGTTCTTC
TRBD2,.,TRBJ2-1,TRBV27,CASRTYVDPSGLVPTRNEQFF,TGTGCCAGCAGGACTTACGTAGATCCTTCGGGACTAGTCCCTACCCGCAATGAGCAGTTCTTC
TRBD1,.,TRBJ2-1,TRBV2,CASSEALQGAGQFF,TGTGCCAGCAGTGAAGCGCTTCAGGGGGCGGGGCAGTTCTTC
.,.,TRBJ2-1,TRBV11-3,CASSLDWDTGSPYNEQFF,TGTGCCAGCAGCTTAGATTGGGATACAGGGTCCCCCTACAATGAGCAGTTCTTC
.,.,TRBJ1-1,TRBV4-2,CASSQRGQSPFF,TGTGCCAGCAGCCAAAGGGGACAATCCCCTTTCTTT
TRBD1,.,TRBJ2-2,TRBV19,CASSTNRGRVTGELFF,TGTGCCAGTAGTACCAACAGGGGGCGCGTCACCGGGGAGCTGTTTTTT
.,.,TRBJ2-1,TRBV7-3,CASSFLGPPYNEQFF,TGTGCCAGCAGCTTTTTGGGGCCCCCCTACAATGAGCAGTTCTTC
.,.,TRBJ1-1,TRBV29-1,CSVVKGWTGNEAFF,TGCAGCGTTGTGAAAGGTTGGACGGGGAATGAAGCTTTCTTT
TRBD1,.,TRBJ2-7,TRBV6-5,CASSRGTGLSYEQYF,TGTGCCAGCAGCCGCGGGACAGGCCTCTCCTACGAGCAGTACTTC
.,.,TRBJ2-7,TRBV18,CASSRVQGYEQYF,TGTGCCAGCTCACGAGTACAGGGATACGAGCAGTACTTC
.,.,TRBJ1-1,TRBV27,CASSPRQNTEAFF,TGTGCCAGCAGTCCGAGACAAAACACTGAAGCTTTCTTT
.,.,TRBJ2-7,TRBV11-3,CASSLGGSSNYEQYF,TGTGCCAGCAGCTTAGGCGGGTCATCTAACTACGAGCAGTACTTC
.,.,TRBJ1-2,TRBV10-2,CASSDPFTGLYAGYTF,TGCGCCAGCAGTGATCCTTTTACAGGGTTATACGCTGGCTACACCTTC
TRBD2,once,TRBJ2-1,TRBV25-1,CASEGRGRNEQFF,TGTGCCAGTGAAGGACGCGGGAGGAATGAGCAGTTCTTC
.,.,TRBJ2-7,TRBV29-1,CSVERGRSYEQYF,TGCAGCGTTGAGCGGGGCCGCTCCTACGAGCAGTACTTC
TRBD2,.,TRBJ2-7,TRBV6-6,CASSYPTSGSRDEQYF,TGTGCCAGCAGTTACCCGACTAGCGGGAGTCGCGACGAGCAGTACTTC
.,.,TRBJ1-2,TRBV5-4,CASSLALARATNYGYTF,TGTGCCAGCAGCTTGGCCCTGGCCAGGGCCACTAACTATGGCTACACCTTC
.,.,TRBJ2-5,TRBV5-6,CASSFRGPQYF,TGTGCCAGCAGCTTCAGGGGACCGCAGTACTTC
.,once,TRBJ2-2,TRBV11-2,CASSPGGGYTGELFF,TGTGCCAGCAGCCCGGGCGGGGGCTACACCGGGGAGCTGTTTTTT
.,.,TRBJ1-2,TRBV19,CASSLKVGGYGYTF,TGTGCCAGTAGCTTGAAAGTGGGGGGCTATGGCTACACCTTC
TRBD2,.,TRBJ2-7,TRBV15,CATSFEASSGSSYEQYF,TGTGCCACCAGCTTTGAAGCATCGAGCGGGAGCTCCTACGAGCAGTACTTC
TRBD2,.,TRBJ2-1,TRBV19,CASQKVAGGRSYNEQFF,TGTGCCAGCCAGAAAGTGGCGGGAGGGCGAAGCTACAATGAGCAGTTCTTC
.,.,TRBJ2-3,TRBV6-4,CASSDSTFSTDTQYF,TGTGCCAGCAGTGACTCAACTTTTAGCACAGATACGCAGTATTTT
.,.,TRBJ2-6,TRBV6-1,CASWPEQPGANVLTF,TGTGCCAGCTGGCCTGAACAACCTGGGGCCAACGTCCTGACTTTC
.,.,TRBJ1-1,TRBV7-9,CASSPTGLLNTEAFF,TGTGCCAGCAGCCCGACAGGACTCTTGAACACTGAAGCTTTCTTT
.,few,TRBJ1-1,TRBV25-1,CASSEWGEGTEAFF,TGTGCCAGCAGTGAATGGGGGGAGGGGACTGAAGCTTTCTTT
.,few,TRBJ1-1,TRBV5-1,CASSLPGNTEAFF,TGCGCCAGCAGCTTGCCCGGGAACACTGAAGCTTTCTTT
.,.,TRBJ2-1,TRBV5-1,CASRAVGQSYNEQFF,TGCGCCAGCAGGGCAGTCGGACAAAGCTACAATGAGCAGTTCTTC
.,.,TRBJ1-4,TRBV5-6,CASSYRQGSNEKLFF,TGTGCCAGCAGCTACAGGCAGGGGTCTAATGAAAAACTGTTTTTT
TRBD1,.,TRBJ1-5,TRBV19,CASSTSRRDRGNQPQHF,TGTGCCAGTAGTACTAGCCGCCGGGACAGGGGAAATCAGCCCCAGCATTTT
.,.,TRBJ2-7,TRBV13,CASSPSGQGGSDYEQYF,TGTGCCAGCAGCCCCTCCGGACAGGGAGGGTCCGACTACGAGCAGTACTTC
.,once,TRBJ2-7,TRBV6-1,CASSDVRGVSSYEQYF,TGTGCCAGCAGTGATGTTCGCGGGGTAAGCTCCTACGAGCAGTACTTC
TRBD2,.,TRBJ2-7,TRBV9,CASSVRNSGNSEQYF,TGTGCCAGCAGCGTACGGAATAGCGGGAACAGCGAGCAGTACTTC